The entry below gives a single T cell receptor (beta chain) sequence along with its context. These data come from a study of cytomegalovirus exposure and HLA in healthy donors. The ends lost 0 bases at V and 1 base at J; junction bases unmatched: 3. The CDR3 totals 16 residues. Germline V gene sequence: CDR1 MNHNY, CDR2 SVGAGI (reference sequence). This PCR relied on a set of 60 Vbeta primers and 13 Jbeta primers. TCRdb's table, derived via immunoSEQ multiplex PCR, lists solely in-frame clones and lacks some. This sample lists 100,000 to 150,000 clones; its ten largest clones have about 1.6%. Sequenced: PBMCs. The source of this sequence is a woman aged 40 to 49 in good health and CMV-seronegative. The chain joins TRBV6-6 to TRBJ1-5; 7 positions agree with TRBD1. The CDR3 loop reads CASSYSPDRSNQPQHF. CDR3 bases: TGTGCCAGCAGTTACTCGCCGGACAGGAGCAATCAGCCCCAGCATTTT.